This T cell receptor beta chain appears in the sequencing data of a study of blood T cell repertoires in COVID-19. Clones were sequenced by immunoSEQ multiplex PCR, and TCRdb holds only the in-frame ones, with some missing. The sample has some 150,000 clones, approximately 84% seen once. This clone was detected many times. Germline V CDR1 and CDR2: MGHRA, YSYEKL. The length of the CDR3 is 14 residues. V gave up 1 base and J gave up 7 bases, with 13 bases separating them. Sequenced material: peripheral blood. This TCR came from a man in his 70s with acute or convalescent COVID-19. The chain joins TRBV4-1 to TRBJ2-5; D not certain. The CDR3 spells CASSQVPVLSTQYF. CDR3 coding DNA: TGCGCCAGCAGCCAAGTCCCCGTATTGTCGACCCAGTACTTC.